This T cell receptor (beta chain) was obtained from a study of CD8+ T cells in alopecia areata. About the study: Severity scores in treated patients reflected the percentage of scalp affected.

RNA extraction was followed by reverse transcription into cDNA, which acted as the sequencing template. Clones were read by immunoSEQ multiplex PCR, and TCRdb kept only the in-frame ones, dropping some. The sample has approximately 110,000 clones; 50% to 65% are singletons. This clone was detected only a few times. Its antigen is unknown. CDR1 and CDR2 from the germline V gene are ENHRY and SYGVKD. CDR3 length equals 13 residues. V was pared by 7 bases and J by 2 bases, with 11 bases between. Treatment of the sample: oral pan-JAK inhibitor, 5-10 mg twice daily. Lesional scalp punch biopsies and peripheral blood were collected from alopecia areata patients. Regarding the study as a whole: Having just one nonresponder leaves the connection between baseline CD8+ expansion and response unresolved.

This sequence joins TRBV10-3 and TRBJ1-1, with D possibly matching TRBD1 (5 bases). The TCR originated in a human donor with alopecia areata. The sample consisted of CD4+ T cells sorted from blood, taken at week 24, from a patient treated with tofacitinib. The CDR3 protein is CAITGDSNTEAFF. Here the CDR3 DNA reads TGTGCCATCACTGGAGACAGCAACACTGAAGCTTTCTTT.